What follows are 20 T cell receptor beta chains derived from one specimen sequenced in a study of cytomegalovirus exposure and HLA in healthy donors. The PCR employed 60 Vbeta primers together with 13 Jbeta primers. Profiled with immunoSEQ multiplex PCR; TCRdb holds only in-frame clones, not every one. The sample includes 130,000 or so clones, approximately 8.7% of them seen just once. Sequencing input: PBMCs. The receptors derive from a man in his forties in good health and CMV-seronegative.

The CDR3 nucleotides are TGTGCCATAGACAGGGCTATCTCTGGAAACACCATATATTTT. The encoded protein is CAIDRAISGNTIYF. This sequence joins TRBV7-9 and TRBJ1-3; 7 nucleotides agree with TRBD1. The V gene end was trimmed by 10 bases and the J gene end by 0 bases; junction bases not matched to a gene: 6. The CDR3 contains 14 residues. Per the germline V gene, CDR1 is SEHNR and CDR2 is FQNEAQ (reference sequence). The full variable domain, rest sourced from reference TRBV7-9 and TRBJ1-3, is DTGVSQNPRHKITKRGQNVTFRCDPISEHNRLYWYRQTLGQGPEFLTYFQNEAQLEKSRLLSDRFSAERPKGSFSTLEIQRTEQGDSAMYLCAIDRAISGNTIYFGEGSWLTVV.

The rearrangement links TRBV5-4 to TRBJ2-1; D possibly corresponds to TRBD1 (5 bases). Between the trimmed V and J ends, which lost 4 bases and 3 bases, there was a span of 14 bases. Germline lookup yields CDR1 SGHNT and CDR2 YYREEE (reference sequence). This CDR3 is 15 amino acids long. The CDR3 DNA is TGTGCCAGCAGCCCTAGGGGAAAGGGCTACAATGAGCAGTTCTTC. Its translation is CASSPRGKGYNEQFF.

In this sample, this clone turned up a few times. This rearrangement joins TRBV9 to TRBJ2-3; 7 nucleotides line up with TRBD2. There are 15 residues in the CDR3. Unmatched junction bases numbered 5, after V lost 2 bases and J lost 2 bases. Germline V gene sequence: CDR1 SGDLS, CDR2 YYNGEE. CDR3 sequence (DNA): TGTGCCAGCAGCGTGGAGGGACTATACACAGATACGCAGTATTTT. Encoded protein: CASSVEGLYTDTQYF.

The genes are TRBV27 and TRBJ2-7; 13 positions match TRBD2. Trimming removed 5 bases from V and 7 bases from J; junction bases left unmatched: 17. In germline, CDR1 is MNHEY, CDR2 SMNVEV (reference sequence). This CDR3 contains 18 residues. The DNA for the CDR3 is TGTGCCAGCAGTCCCCAACATCGGACTAGCGGGGGTCTTAGTGAGCAGTACTTC. Protein sequence: CASSPQHRTSGGLSEQYF.

The rearrangement joins TRBV5-6 to TRBJ2-7; maybe TRBD2 (6 bases). The CDR3 length is 13 residues. Looked up from germline, CDR1 is SGHDT and CDR2 is YYEEEE. V lost 4 bases and J 5 bases, leaving 13 bases between the germline ends. CDR3 sequence (DNA): TGTGCCAGCAGCCCTCGGGAGATCCACGAGCAGTACTTC. It is translated as CASSPREIHEQYF.

The chain carries TRBV28 and TRBJ2-5, with 8 bases that match TRBD1. The CDR3 runs 15 residues. From germline, CDR1 is MDHEN and CDR2 SYDVKM. V was clipped by 4 bases and J by 1 base; unmatched bases: 5. DNA of the CDR3: TGTGCCAGCAGTTCGCCGACAGGGGCCCAAGAGACCCAGTACTTC. It specifies CASSSPTGAQETQYF.

This chain joins TRBV4-2 and TRBJ2-3; 10 bases are shared with TRBD2. The CDR3 consists of 17 residues. J gave up 2 bases and V 7 bases, and 12 bases lay outside the gene matches. Germline values: CDR1 LGHNA, CDR2 YNFKEQ. The CDR3 DNA follows: TGTGCCAGCACCTCAAGGACTAGCGGAATCCACACAGATACGCAGTATTTT. Translating it yields CASTSRTSGIHTDTQYF.

The V gene is TRBV6-5, the J gene TRBJ1-2, with D hard to call. The CDR3 spans 13 residues. Germline CDR1 MNHEY, CDR2 SVGAGI. Trimming shortened V by 6 bases and J by 11 bases, and 19 bases separated the two germline ends. CDR3 loop: CASRYPLTMRYTF. The CDR3 region has the DNA TGTGCCAGCAGGTATCCCCTAACTATGCGGTACACCTTC.

The chain joins TRBV1 to TRBJ2-3; the table assigns TRBD2, which was not confirmed against the DNA. TRBV1 is assigned pseudogene status. The CDR3 extends over 22 amino acids. Here the CDR3 DNA reads TGCACCAGCAGCCAAGCCCCCTTCGGCGGGGGGCTCTACCCTCTTGGCACAGATACGCAGTATTTT. It encodes CTSSQAPFGGGLYPLGTDTQYF.

V is TRBV5-1 and J is TRBJ2-5; 8 positions match TRBD1. The CDR3 sequence is 16 residues long. Germline loops: CDR1 SGHRS, CDR2 YFSETQ. Germline trimming cut 0 bases from V and 4 bases from J; bases unmatched to any gene: 8. The CDR3 loop is CASSLVRDRLSETQYF. The CDR3 DNA follows: TGCGCCAGCAGCTTGGTTAGGGACAGGTTGTCAGAGACCCAGTACTTC. The whole variable domain, filled in from reference TRBV5-1 and TRBJ2-5, reads KAGVTQTPRYLIKTRGQQVTLSCSPISGHRSVSWYQQTPGQGLQFLFEYFSETQRNKGNFPGRFSGRQFSNSRSEMNVSTLELGDSALYLCASSLVRDRLSETQYFGPGTRLLVL.

This clone has a handful of counts. The CDR3 sequence is CASRQGSNQPQHF. CDR3 bases: TGTGCCAGCAGACAGGGAAGCAATCAGCCCCAGCATTTT. This chain joins TRBV6-5 and TRBJ1-5; tentatively, D is TRBD1 (6 bases). The CDR3 is 13 residues long. Trimming stripped 6 bases from V and 1 base from J, with 7 bases between. Germline values: CDR1 MNHEY, CDR2 SVGAGI.

The chain recombines TRBV7-9 with TRBJ1-4; 9 bases align to TRBD1. Germline V gene data show CDR1 as SEHNR and CDR2 as FQNEAQ (reference sequence). There are 15 residues in the CDR3. V gave up 9 bases and J gave up 4 bases; unmatched junction bases: 9. The DNA of the CDR3 is TGTGCCAGTGACTGGGGGACAGGGCATAATGAAAAACTGTTTTTT. This translates into CASDWGTGHNEKLFF.

Only a few counts were recorded for this clone. This chain links TRBV6-1 with TRBJ1-1, with D unresolved. Germline CDR1 reads MNHNS; CDR2 reads SASEGT. V was cut by 4 bases and J by 0 bases, with 6 bases left in between. The CDR3 sequence is 13 residues long. CDR3 sequence: CASSAQMNTEAFF. CDR3 nucleotides: TGTGCCAGCAGTGCCCAAATGAACACTGAAGCTTTCTTT.

This clone has only a few counts. The chain joins TRBV19 to TRBJ2-1, with no clear D. CDR3 length: 16 amino acids. Trimming stripped 3 bases from V and 7 bases from J, with 19 bases between. CDR1 and CDR2 from the germline V gene are LNHDA and SQIVND (reference sequence). As DNA, the CDR3 is TGTGCCAGTAGTATTACATATTTTAACAGCAATAATGAGCAGTTCTTC. Its protein product is CASSITYFNSNNEQFF.

This chain connects TRBV5-1 to TRBJ2-4, with a weak D call TRBD2 (7 bases). The CDR3 is made up of 16 amino acids. The germline CDR1 and CDR2 sequences are SGHRS and YFSETQ. Trimming removed 0 bases from V and 10 bases from J, with 20 bases in between. The CDR3 DNA reads TGCGCCAGCAGCTTGGATGGTTCGGGGGGCGAAGGAATTCAGTACTTC. Translated, it gives CASSLDGSGGEGIQYF.

This clone was found a few times. The chain couples TRBV28 to TRBJ2-7; a possible D gene is TRBD1 (6 bases). This CDR3 has 17 residues. Per germline, CDR1 MDHEN and CDR2 SYDVKM. The V end was cut by 2 bases, the J end by 2 bases, with 19 bases between. This CDR3 is CASSLQEWGRKAYEQYF. CDR3 bases: TGTGCCAGCAGTTTACAGGAGTGGGGGCGCAAGGCCTACGAGCAGTACTTC.

The sample holds a few counts of this clone. This sequence joins TRBV5-4 and TRBJ2-1, with D tentatively TRBD2 (5 bases). Germline CDR1 SGHNT, CDR2 YYREEE (reference sequence). The CDR3 sequence is 13 residues long. Trimming stripped 5 bases from V and 8 bases from J, with 14 bases between. The chain's CDR3 is CASSRERGHEQFF. The CDR3 DNA is TGTGCCAGCAGTAGGGAACGGGGTCATGAGCAGTTCTTC. The full variable domain, its missing parts supplied by reference TRBV5-4 and TRBJ2-1, is ETGVTQSPTHLIKTRGQQVTLRCSSQSGHNTVSWYQQALGQGPQFIFQYYREEENGRGNFPPRFSGLQFPNYSSELNVNALELDDSALYLCASSRERGHEQFFGPGTRLTVL.

This clone was recorded a few times. This rearrangement joins TRBV11-1 to TRBJ2-2; 7 nucleotides line up with TRBD2. V shed 4 bases and J 1 base; nucleotides not matched to a gene: 6. The germline CDR1 and CDR2 sequences are SGHAT and FQDESV (reference sequence). The CDR3 extends over 16 amino acids. CDR3 region: CASSWGGEGNTGELFF. DNA of the CDR3: TGTGCCAGCAGCTGGGGAGGGGAAGGGAACACCGGGGAGCTGTTTTTT.

In this sample, this clone turned up a few times. CDR3 amino acids: CASSSGQGYEQYF. The CDR3 region has the DNA TGTGCCAGTTCCTCAGGGCAGGGCTACGAGCAGTACTTC. The chain uses TRBV6-5 and TRBJ2-7; D may be TRBD1 (5 bases). The germline V gene has CDR1 MNHEY and CDR2 SVGAGI. The V and J ends lost 9 bases and 3 bases respectively, with 15 bases between them. This CDR3 is built from 13 residues.

This sequence joins TRBV5-1 and TRBJ2-5; TRBD1 matches 8 bases. V lost 0 bases and J lost 5; bases outside the gene matches: 6. Germline V gives CDR1 SGHRS, CDR2 YFSETQ. The CDR3 runs 15 residues. CDR3 in amino acids: CASSLGYRGLETQYF. The CDR3 DNA is TGCGCCAGCAGCTTGGGGTACAGGGGGTTGGAGACCCAGTACTTC.